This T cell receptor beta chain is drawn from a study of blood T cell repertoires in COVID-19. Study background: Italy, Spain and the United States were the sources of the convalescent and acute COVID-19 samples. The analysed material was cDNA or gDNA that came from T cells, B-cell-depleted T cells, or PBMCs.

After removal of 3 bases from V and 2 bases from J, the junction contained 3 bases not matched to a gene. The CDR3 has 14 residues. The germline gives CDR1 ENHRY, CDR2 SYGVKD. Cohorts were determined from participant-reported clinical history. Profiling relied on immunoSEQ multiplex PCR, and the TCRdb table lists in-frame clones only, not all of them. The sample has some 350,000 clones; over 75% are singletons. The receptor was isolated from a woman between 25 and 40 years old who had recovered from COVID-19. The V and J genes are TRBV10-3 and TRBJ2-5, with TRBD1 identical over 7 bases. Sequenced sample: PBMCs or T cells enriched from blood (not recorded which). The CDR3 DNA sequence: TGTGCCATCAGTGACCCGGGACAGCAAGAGACCCAGTACTTC. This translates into CAISDPGQQETQYF.